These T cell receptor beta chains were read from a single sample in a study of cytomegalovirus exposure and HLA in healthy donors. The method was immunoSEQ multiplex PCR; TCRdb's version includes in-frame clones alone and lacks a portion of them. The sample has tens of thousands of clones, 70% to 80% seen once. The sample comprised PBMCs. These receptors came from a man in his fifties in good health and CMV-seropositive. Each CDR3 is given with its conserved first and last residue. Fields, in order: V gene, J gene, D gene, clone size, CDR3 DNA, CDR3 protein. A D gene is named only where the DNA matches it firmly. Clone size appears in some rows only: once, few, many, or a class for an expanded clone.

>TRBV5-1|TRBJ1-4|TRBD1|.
TGCGCCAGCAGCCCGACACAGGGGTCCCATGAAAAACTGTTTTTT
CASSPTQGSHEKLFF
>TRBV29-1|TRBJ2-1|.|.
TGCAGCGTTGAAAGGGGGAGCTCCTACAATGAGCAGTTCTTC
CSVERGSSYNEQFF
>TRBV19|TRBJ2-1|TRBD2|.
TGTGCCAGTAGTATGAGTAGCGGGAGGTACAATGAGCAGTTCTTC
CASSMSSGRYNEQFF
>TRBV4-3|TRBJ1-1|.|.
TGCGCCAGCAGCCTCAGGGATCTAGGAACTGAAGCTTTCTTT
CASSLRDLGTEAFF
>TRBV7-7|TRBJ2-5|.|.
TGTGCCAGCAGCCCGGACTTCCAAGAGACCCAGTACTTC
CASSPDFQETQYF
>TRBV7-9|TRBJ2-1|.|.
TGTCCCAGCAGCTTAGCTAGCCGAAATGAGCAGTTCTTC
CPSSLASRNEQFF
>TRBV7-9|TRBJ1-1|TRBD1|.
TGTGCCAGCAGCTTAGTTCTTATCGGGACAGTCGGTTCCCCCACTGAAGCTTTCTTT
CASSLVLIGTVGSPTEAFF
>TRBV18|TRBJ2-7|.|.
TGTGCCAGCTCACCACTTGGTAGCGGCAGCACCTACGAGCAGTACTTC
CASSPLGSGSTYEQYF
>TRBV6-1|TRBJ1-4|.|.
TGTGCCAGCAGTGAAGCGCCAGCGGGCACGATCTATGAAAAACTGTTTTTT
CASSEAPAGTIYEKLFF
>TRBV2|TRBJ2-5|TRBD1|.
TGTGCCAGCACGGGACAGCTACAAGAGACCCAGTACTTC
CASTGQLQETQYF
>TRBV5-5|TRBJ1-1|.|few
TGTGCCAGCAGCTTGGCCCCGGGGTTTGAAGCTTTCTTT
CASSLAPGFEAFF
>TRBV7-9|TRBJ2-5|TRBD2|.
TGTGCCAGCTCTCAAGGGGCTAGCGGGCAAGAGACCCAGTACTTC
CASSQGASGQETQYF
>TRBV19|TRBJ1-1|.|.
TGTGCCAGTAGTGAGGGCCGGGGAGTCGAAGCTTTCTTT
CASSEGRGVEAFF
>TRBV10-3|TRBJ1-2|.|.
TGTGCCATCAGTGAGTCTGAGAACAGGGTTCTCTATGGCTACACCTTC
CAISESENRVLYGYTF
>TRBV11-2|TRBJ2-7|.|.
TGTGCCAGCAGCTTAGTTGCTGGCCCCTACGAGCAGTACTTC
CASSLVAGPYEQYF
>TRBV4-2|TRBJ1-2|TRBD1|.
TGTGCCAGCAGCCGACAGGGTGATTACTATGGCTACACCTTC
CASSRQGDYYGYTF
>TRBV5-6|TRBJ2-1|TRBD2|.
TGTGCCAGCAGCTTGGTGACTAGCGGATACAATGAGCAGTTCTTC
CASSLVTSGYNEQFF
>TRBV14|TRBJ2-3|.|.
TGTGCCAGCAGCGAGAGGGGACAAACCTTTGGGGATACGCAGTATTTT
CASSERGQTFGDTQYF
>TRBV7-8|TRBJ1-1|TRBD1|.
TGTGCCAGCAGTTCGGGACAGGGAAACACTGAAGCTTTCTTT
CASSSGQGNTEAFF
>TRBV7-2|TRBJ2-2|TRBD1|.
TGTGCCAGCAGCTTTATGGGCACAGGGGGGCCCGGGGAGCTGTTTTTT
CASSFMGTGGPGELFF
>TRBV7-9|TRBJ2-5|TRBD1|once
TGTGCCAGCAGCCCGGACAGGACTTGGCAGCGGACCCAGTACTTC
CASSPDRTWQRTQYF
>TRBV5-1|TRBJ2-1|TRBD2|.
TGCGCCAGCAGCTTGTGGCTAGCGGGGGGTAATGAGCAGTTCTTC
CASSLWLAGGNEQFF
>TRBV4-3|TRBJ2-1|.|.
TGCGCCAGCAGCCAAGCTATGATAGCACTCATCTACAATGCGCAGTTCTTC
CASSQAMIALIYNAQFF
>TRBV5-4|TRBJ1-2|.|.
TGTGCCAGCAGCCAAGGAGGAAATGTAATTGGCTACACCTTC
CASSQGGNVIGYTF
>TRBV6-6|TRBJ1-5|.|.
TGTGCCAGCAGTTACATTAATAGCAATCAGCCCCAGCATTTT
CASSYINSNQPQHF
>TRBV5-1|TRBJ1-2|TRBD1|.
TGCGCCACCAGAGAAGCCCCGGGACAGGGGGCCTTCTATGGCTACACCTTC
CATREAPGQGAFYGYTF
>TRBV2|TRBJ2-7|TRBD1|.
TGTGCCAGCAGTGAACAGGGGGCAGTCTCTCGCGAGCAGTACTTC
CASSEQGAVSREQYF
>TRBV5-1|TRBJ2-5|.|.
TGCGCCAGCAGCTTGGAATCCGCCCCACAGGAGACCCAGTACTTC
CASSLESAPQETQYF
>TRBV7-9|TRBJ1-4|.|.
TGTTCCAGCAGCGCATATTCCAGTGAAAAACTGTTTTTT
CSSSAYSSEKLFF
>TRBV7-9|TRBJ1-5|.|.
TGTTCCAGCAGCTTAATTAGTCAGCCCCAGCATTTT
CSSSLISQPQHF